These 15 T cell receptor beta chains came from one sample sequenced in a study of T cell changes during pregnancy in multiple sclerosis (dated by TCRdb to the late 2010s). Library preparation was by the immunoSEQ multiplex PCR assay. This immuneACCESS table, as held by TCRdb, lists in-frame sequences with V and J called but not all clones. Of the missing ones, under half trace to an unresolved V gene in checked studies; the others have no known cause. This sample gives 95,000 to 100,000 clones in total; 91% of them show up just once. 2.5% to 3.5% of the sample goes to the ten largest clones. The sequenced sample was peripheral blood, obtained in the second trimester of pregnancy. These receptors originate from a female donor with multiple sclerosis, enrolled in a pregnancy study.

CDR3 in DNA: TGTGCCAGCAGCGCGGCGTACTACAATGAGCAGTTCTTC. This translates into CASSAAYYNEQFF. The V and J genes are TRBV5-8 and TRBJ2-1, with unresolved D. The CDR3 consists of 13 residues. The germline V and J ends were trimmed by 4 bases and 3 bases, with 8 bases remaining between them. The germline V gene has CDR1 SGHTS and CDR2 YDEGEE.

The chain combines TRBV28 with TRBJ2-2; tentative D call: TRBD1 (5 bases). CDR1 and CDR2 from the germline V gene are MDHEN and SYDVKM. The germline V and J ends were trimmed by 6 bases and 1 base, with 6 bases remaining between them. The CDR3 is 13 residues long. In DNA, the CDR3 is TGTGCCAGCAGCAGGGTGAACACCGGGGAGCTGTTTTTT. It yields the protein CASSRVNTGELFF.

The V call is TRBV6-5, the J call TRBJ1-1; 8 bases are shared with TRBD1. The ends lost 4 bases at V and 4 bases at J; junction bases unmatched: 2. Germline lookup yields CDR1 MNHEY and CDR2 SVGAGI. There are 13 residues in the CDR3. The CDR3 here is CASSWTGSTEAFF. The CDR3 nucleotides read TGTGCCAGCAGTTGGACAGGGAGCACTGAAGCTTTCTTT.

The rearrangement links TRBV10-3 to TRBJ2-1; 12 bases align to TRBD2. CDR3 length: 14 residues. Germline CDR1 reads ENHRY; CDR2 reads SYGVKD. J gave up 9 bases and V 10 bases, and 10 bases lay outside the gene matches. CDR3: CATRLAGERGEQFF. CDR3 in DNA: TGTGCCACCCGACTAGCGGGAGAACGGGGTGAGCAGTTCTTC.

The sample holds one count of this clone. The V and J genes are TRBV5-1 and TRBJ2-1; 9 bases fit TRBD1. This CDR3 has 12 residues. In germline, CDR1 is SGHRS, CDR2 YFSETQ. Trimming at V came to 4 bases and at J to 12 bases, leaving 5 bases not matched to a gene. The CDR3 reads CASSRGQGVQFF. The CDR3 DNA reads TGCGCCAGCAGCAGGGGACAGGGAGTGCAGTTCTTC.

The genes are TRBV6-6 and TRBJ2-1, with TRBD2 identical over 9 bases. CDR3 length equals 15 residues. V lost 6 bases, J lost 4 bases, and 7 bases stayed unmatched. Germline V gene sequence: CDR1 MNHNY, CDR2 SVGAGI (reference sequence). CDR3 sequence reads: CASRGAGGGYNEQFF. The CDR3 DNA is TGTGCCAGCAGGGGAGCGGGAGGTGGGTACAATGAGCAGTTCTTC.

The chain combines TRBV29-1 with TRBJ2-2, with TRBD2 as a possible D gene (5 bases). Germline V CDR1 and CDR2: SQVTM, ANQGSEA. Trimming left V 5 bases short and J 7 bases short, with 26 bases between. This CDR3 contains 17 residues. The CDR3 sequence is CSVISPHEGSGGGELFF. The CDR3, as DNA: TGCAGCGTTATTTCCCCCCACGAGGGCTCCGGTGGCGGGGAGCTGTTTTTT.

This chain uses TRBV10-3 with TRBJ1-3; tentatively, D is TRBD1 (6 bases). The CDR3 is made up of 14 amino acids. V was cut by 6 bases and J by 2 bases, with 11 bases left in between. Looked up from germline, CDR1 is ENHRY and CDR2 is SYGVKD. CDR3: CAIRRGGPGNTIYF. In DNA, the CDR3 is TGTGCCATCAGACGAGGGGGACCTGGAAACACCATATATTTT.

This chain connects TRBV9 to TRBJ2-5; 10 nucleotides line up with TRBD2. CDR1 is SGDLS, CDR2 YYNGEE, per germline. The CDR3 sequence is 15 residues long. V shed 6 bases, J shed 3 bases, and the junction held 8 bases outside the gene matches. The CDR3 region is CASNLAGAVKETQYF. The CDR3 bases are TGTGCCAGCAACCTAGCGGGAGCGGTTAAAGAGACCCAGTACTTC.

CDR3 nucleotides: TGTGCCATCAACACTGACAGCCAAGAGACCCAGTACTTC. Its translation: CAINTDSQETQYF. The rearrangement joins TRBV10-3 to TRBJ2-5, with D possibly being TRBD1 (5 bases). The germline CDR1 and CDR2 sequences are ENHRY and SYGVKD. Trimming pared 7 bases from V and 1 base from J, leaving 10 bases between. CDR3 size: 13 residues.

The chain joins TRBV20-1 to TRBJ1-1; D call uncertain. The V end was cut by 0 bases, the J end by 11 bases, with 10 bases between. The CDR3 has 11 residues. CDR1 is DFQATT, CDR2 SNEGSKA, per germline (reference sequence). The chain's CDR3 is CSARETGVAFF. The CDR3 bases are TGCAGTGCTAGAGAAACCGGGGTGGCTTTCTTT.

The V call is TRBV30, the J call TRBJ1-2; TRBD1 matches 7 bases. Germline lookup yields CDR1 GTSNPN and CDR2 SVGIG (reference sequence). Germline trimming cut 6 bases from V and 6 bases from J; bases unmatched to any gene: 4. There are 11 residues in the CDR3. The CDR3 nucleotides are TGTGCCTGCCAACAGGGGAATGGCTACACCTTC. Encoded protein: CACQQGNGYTF.

The chain employs TRBV28 and TRBJ2-7; 8 bases are a match to TRBD2. Germline V lookup: CDR1 MDHEN, CDR2 SYDVKM. The V segment lost 6 bases and the J segment 3 bases; nucleotides outside the gene matches: 4. This CDR3 has 13 residues. As DNA, the CDR3 is TGTGCCAGCAGCGCCGGGGGGGGCTACGAGCAGTACTTC. Translating gives CASSAGGGYEQYF.

V is TRBV7-3 and J is TRBJ2-4, with TRBD1 matching over 7 bases. With 4 bases clipped from V and 16 bases from J, the junction kept 7 bases outside the gene matches. The CDR3 is 11 residues long. Germline values: CDR1 SGHTA, CDR2 FQGTGA. In DNA, the CDR3 is TGTGCCAGCAGCTCCACGACAGGGAGATACTTC. This sequence encodes CASSSTTGRYF. Combining the CDR3 with reference TRBV7-3 and TRBJ2-4 gives the whole variable domain GAGVSQTPSNKVTEKGKYVELRCDPISGHTALYWYRQSLGQGPEFLIYFQGTGAADDSGLPNDRFFAVRPEGSVSTLKIQRTERGDSAVYLCASSSTTGRYFGAGTRLSVL.

Ten or more counts support this clone. This chain links TRBV9 with TRBJ2-7; the match to TRBD2 covers 8 bases. The germline CDR1 and CDR2 sequences are SGDLS and YYNGEE. CDR3 size: 16 residues. The junction had 11 bases not matched to a gene; V was cut back by 1 base and J by 5 bases. The CDR3 is CASSVRGREGLNEQYF. The CDR3 nucleotides are TGTGCCAGCAGCGTACGGGGCCGGGAGGGCCTCAACGAGCAGTACTTC.